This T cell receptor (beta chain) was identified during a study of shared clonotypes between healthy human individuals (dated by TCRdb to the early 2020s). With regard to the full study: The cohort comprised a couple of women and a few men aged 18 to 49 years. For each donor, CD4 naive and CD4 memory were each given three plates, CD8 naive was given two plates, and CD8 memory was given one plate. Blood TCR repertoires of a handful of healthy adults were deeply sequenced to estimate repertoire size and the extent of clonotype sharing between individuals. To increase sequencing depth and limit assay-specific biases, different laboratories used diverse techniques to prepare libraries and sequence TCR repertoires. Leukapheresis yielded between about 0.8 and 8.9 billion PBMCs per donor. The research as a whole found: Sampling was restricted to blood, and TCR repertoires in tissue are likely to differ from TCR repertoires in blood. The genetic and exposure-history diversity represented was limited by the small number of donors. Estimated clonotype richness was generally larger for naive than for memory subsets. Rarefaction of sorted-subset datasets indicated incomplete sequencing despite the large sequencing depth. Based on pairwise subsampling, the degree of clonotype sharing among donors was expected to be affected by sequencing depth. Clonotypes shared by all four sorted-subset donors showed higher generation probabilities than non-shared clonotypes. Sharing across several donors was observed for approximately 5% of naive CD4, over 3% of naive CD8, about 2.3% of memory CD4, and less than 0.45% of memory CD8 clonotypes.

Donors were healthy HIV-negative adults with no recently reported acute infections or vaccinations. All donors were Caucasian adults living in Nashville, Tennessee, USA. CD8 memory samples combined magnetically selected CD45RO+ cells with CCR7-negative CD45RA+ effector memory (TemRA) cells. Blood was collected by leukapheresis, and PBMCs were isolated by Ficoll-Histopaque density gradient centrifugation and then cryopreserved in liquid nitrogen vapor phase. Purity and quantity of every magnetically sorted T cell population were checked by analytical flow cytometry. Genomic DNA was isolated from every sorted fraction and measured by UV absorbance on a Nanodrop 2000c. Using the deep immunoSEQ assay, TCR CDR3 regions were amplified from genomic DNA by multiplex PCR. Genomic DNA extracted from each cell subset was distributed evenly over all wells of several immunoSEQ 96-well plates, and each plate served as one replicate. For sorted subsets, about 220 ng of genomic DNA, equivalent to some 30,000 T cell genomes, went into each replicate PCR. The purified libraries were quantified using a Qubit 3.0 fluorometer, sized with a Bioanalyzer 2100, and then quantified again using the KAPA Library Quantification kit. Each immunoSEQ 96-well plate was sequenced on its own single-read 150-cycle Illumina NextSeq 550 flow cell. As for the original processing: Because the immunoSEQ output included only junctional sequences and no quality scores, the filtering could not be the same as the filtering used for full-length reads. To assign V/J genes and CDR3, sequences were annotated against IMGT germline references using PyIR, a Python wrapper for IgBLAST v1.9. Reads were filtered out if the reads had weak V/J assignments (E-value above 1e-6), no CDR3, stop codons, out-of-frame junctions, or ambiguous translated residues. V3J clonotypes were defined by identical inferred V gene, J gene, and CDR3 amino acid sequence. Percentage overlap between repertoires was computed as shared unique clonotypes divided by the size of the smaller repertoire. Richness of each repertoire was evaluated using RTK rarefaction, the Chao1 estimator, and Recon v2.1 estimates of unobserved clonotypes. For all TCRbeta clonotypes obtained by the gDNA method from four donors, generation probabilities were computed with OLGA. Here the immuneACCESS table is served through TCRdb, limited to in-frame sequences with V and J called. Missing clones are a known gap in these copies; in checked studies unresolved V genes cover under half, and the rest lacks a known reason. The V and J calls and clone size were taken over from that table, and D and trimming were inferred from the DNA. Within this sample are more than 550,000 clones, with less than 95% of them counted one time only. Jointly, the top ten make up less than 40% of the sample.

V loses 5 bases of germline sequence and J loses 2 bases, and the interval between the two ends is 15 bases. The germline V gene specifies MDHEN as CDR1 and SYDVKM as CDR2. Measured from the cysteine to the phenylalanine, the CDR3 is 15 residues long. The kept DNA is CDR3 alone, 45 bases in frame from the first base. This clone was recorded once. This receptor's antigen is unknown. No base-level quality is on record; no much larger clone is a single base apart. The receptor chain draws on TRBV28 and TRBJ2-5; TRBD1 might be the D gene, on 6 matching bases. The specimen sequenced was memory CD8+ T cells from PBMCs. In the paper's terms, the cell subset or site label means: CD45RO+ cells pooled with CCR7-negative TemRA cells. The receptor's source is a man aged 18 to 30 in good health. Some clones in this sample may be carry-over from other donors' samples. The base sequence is TGTGCCAGCAGTCCCAGGGGCGATGGGCAAGAGACCCAGTACTTC. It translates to CASSPRGDGQETQYF.